This TCR beta chain stems from a study of blood T cell repertoires in COVID-19. This clone came up a few times. The junction differs from germline at one of its ends, possibly a read error. Germline CDR1 reads MDHEN; CDR2 reads SYDVKM. The length of the CDR3 is 12 residues. Clones were read by immunoSEQ multiplex PCR, and TCRdb kept only the in-frame ones, dropping some. Of 110,000 to 150,000 clones listed, around 80% are singletons. Material for sequencing was peripheral blood. The receptor's source is a woman aged 60-75 years with acute or convalescent COVID-19. The chain has TRBV28 and TRBJ2-1; 10 bases are a match to TRBD2. The CDR3 DNA reads TGTGCCAGCAGTAGCGGGAGGGTCGCACGGGTCTTC. It encodes CASSSGRVARVF.